The next 30 T cell receptor beta chains were all read from a single sample in a study of blood T cell repertoires in COVID-19. The table came from immunoSEQ multiplex PCR; TCRdb's copy has only in-frame clones and leaves some out. The sample records fewer than 250,000 clones, 70% to 85% being singletons. The sample comprised peripheral blood. The source is a woman aged 45-65 years with acute or convalescent COVID-19.

This chain joins TRBV5-1 and TRBJ2-6; TRBD1 is a possible D gene (6 bases). V was cut by 2 bases and J by 1 base, with 16 bases left in between. The germline gives CDR1 SGHRS, CDR2 YFSETQ. CDR3 length: 18 residues. Written as DNA, the CDR3 is TGCGCCAGCAGCTTTGGGCAGGGGTTAGGTTCTGGGGCCAACGTCCTGACTTTC. Its protein is CASSFGQGLGSGANVLTF.

The chain recombines TRBV5-6 with TRBJ1-5, with TRBD1 identical over 9 bases. CDR1 is SGHDT, CDR2 YYEEEE, per germline. The CDR3 is made up of 17 amino acids. V dropped 3 bases and J dropped 2; count of bases not matched to a gene: 9. The CDR3 DNA follows: TGTGCCAGCAGCTGGGACAGGGTGAGATGGTGCAATCAGCCCCAGCATTTT. Protein product: CASSWDRVRWCNQPQHF.

This clone was detected only a few times. V gene TRBV30 combines with J gene TRBJ1-3; D gene uncertain. Germline lookup yields CDR1 GTSNPN and CDR2 SVGIG (reference sequence). This CDR3 region has 15 residues. The V gene lost 0 bases and the J gene lost 7 bases, with 16 bases spanning the gap. CDR3 region: CAWSVRSGIKNTIYF. The CDR3, as DNA: TGTGCCTGGAGTGTACGGTCGGGGATTAAGAACACCATATATTTT.

CDR3 nucleotide sequence: TGCGCCAGCAGCCAACAACAGGGGGCCACTGAAGCTTTCTTT. It translates to CASSQQQGATEAFF. The chain uses TRBV4-3 and TRBJ1-1; TRBD1 agrees at 9 bases. The CDR3 is made up of 14 amino acids. V was clipped by 2 bases and J by 4 bases; unmatched bases: 2. Germline-derived CDR1 and CDR2 are LGHNA and YSLEER.

CDR3 sequence reads: CASTWTGGVNQPQHF. CDR3 coding DNA: TGTGCCAGCACCTGGACAGGGGGGGTCAATCAGCCCCAGCATTTT. The V and J genes are TRBV6-5 and TRBJ1-5; 10 bases agree with TRBD1. Unmatched junction bases numbered 6, after V lost 7 bases and J lost 3 bases. This CDR3 has 15 amino acids. Germline V gives CDR1 MNHEY, CDR2 SVGAGI.

This clone was observed once. V and J are TRBV5-1 and TRBJ1-2; D possibly corresponds to TRBD1 (6 bases). Germline-derived CDR1 and CDR2 are SGHRS and YFSETQ. The V and J ends lost 0 bases and 8 bases respectively, with 11 bases between them. CDR3 size: 13 residues. CDR3 sequence (DNA): TGCGCCAGCAGCTTGGAGTACAGGGACGGCTACACCTTC. Its protein is CASSLEYRDGYTF.

The rearrangement links TRBV2 to TRBJ2-7, with TRBD1 matching over 8 bases. Unmatched junction bases numbered 16, after V lost 8 bases and J lost 7 bases. The CDR3 is made up of 15 amino acids. CDR1 is SNHLY, CDR2 FYNNEI, per germline. DNA of the CDR3: TGTGCCAGCTGTTCACAGGGACAGGTGACAAGGGAGCAGTACTTC. It specifies CASCSQGQVTREQYF.

The chain links TRBV6-2 or TRBV6-3 to TRBJ2-2; TRBD2 matches at 8 bases. Germline V lookup: CDR1 MNHEY, CDR2 SVGEGT. The trim removed 0 bases at V and 4 bases at J, leaving 4 bases unmatched. The CDR3 has 16 residues. CDR3 sequence reads: CASSYSSGSSTGELFF. The CDR3 DNA reads as TGTGCCAGCAGTTACTCGAGCGGGAGTAGCACCGGGGAGCTGTTTTTT.

This chain connects TRBV10-3 to TRBJ2-7; a weak D match, TRBD2 (5 bases). Germline V gives CDR1 ENHRY, CDR2 SYGVKD. The CDR3 covers 15 residues. Deletions cut 0 bases from V and 2 bases from J, with 11 bases between. The CDR3 spells CAISESWTRAYEQYF. The CDR3 bases are TGTGCCATCAGTGAGTCCTGGACGAGGGCCTACGAGCAGTACTTC.

V is TRBV15 and J is TRBJ2-2; TRBD1 aligns across 7 bases. The V segment lost 1 base and the J segment 4 bases; nucleotides outside the gene matches: 6. Germline values: CDR1 LNHNV, CDR2 YYDKDF (reference sequence). The CDR3 is 16 residues long. The CDR3 region has the DNA TGTGCCACCAGCAGAGTGACAGGGTCGATCACCGGGGAGCTGTTTTTT. Translating it yields CATSRVTGSITGELFF.

V and J are TRBV24-1 and TRBJ2-2; 10 positions match TRBD1. Germline assignment: CDR1 KGHDR and CDR2 SFDVKD. The CDR3 spans 17 residues. Losses at the gene ends were 3 bases for V and 2 bases for J; bases not matched to a gene: 5. CDR3 sequence: CATSDLRQGANTGELFF. CDR3 nucleotides: TGTGCCACCAGTGATCTCAGACAGGGGGCAAACACCGGGGAGCTGTTTTTT.

This sequence joins TRBV18 and TRBJ1-1, with D uncertain. Deletions cut 3 bases from V and 0 bases from J, with 5 bases between. This CDR3 has 13 residues. Germline values: CDR1 KGHSH, CDR2 LQKENI. CDR3 nucleotide sequence: TGTGCCAGCTCACCCGTAATGAACACTGAAGCTTTCTTT. This translates into CASSPVMNTEAFF. Filled out from reference TRBV18 and TRBJ1-1, the complete variable domain reads NAGVMQNPRHLVRRRGQEARLRCSPMKGHSHVYWYRQLPEEGLKFMVYLQKENIIDESGMPKERFSAEFPKEGPSILRIQQVVRGDSAAYFCASSPVMNTEAFFGQGTRLTVV.

This clone has just a few counts. In the same sample, other DNA sequences code for this CDR3. The chain combines TRBV28 with TRBJ1-5; D is uncertain. Germline assignment: CDR1 MDHEN and CDR2 SYDVKM. With 3 bases removed from V and 4 bases from J, the gap between germline ends came to 7 bases. This CDR3 spans 13 amino acids. CDR3 protein: CASSLPGNQPQHF. CDR3 in DNA: TGTGCCAGCAGTTTGCCCGGTAATCAGCCCCAGCATTTT.

The chain links TRBV9 to TRBJ2-2, with 7 bases identical to TRBD1. The V segment lost 4 bases and the J segment 6 bases; nucleotides outside the gene matches: 15. Germline-derived CDR1 and CDR2 are SGDLS and YYNGEE. CDR3 length: 17 residues. CDR3 sequence: CASSPHRGQTVPGELFF. The CDR3 bases are TGTGCCAGCAGCCCTCACCGGGGACAGACCGTCCCCGGGGAGCTGTTTTTT. Full variable domain (outside the CDR3, taken from reference TRBV9 and TRBJ2-2): DSGVTQTPKHLITATGQRVTLRCSPRSGDLSVYWYQQSLDQGLQFLIQYYNGEERAKGNILERFSAQQFPDLHSELNLSSLELGDSALYFCASSPHRGQTVPGELFFGEGSRLTVL.

This chain uses TRBV11-2 with TRBJ2-7; 9 bases agree with TRBD2. Germline values: CDR1 SGHAT, CDR2 FQNNGV. V lost 3 bases and J lost 5; bases outside the gene matches: 8. The CDR3 consists of 15 residues. The CDR3 DNA sequence: TGTGCCAGCAGCTTCGGCGGGAGGGCCTGGGACGAGCAGTACTTC. It translates to CASSFGGRAWDEQYF.

This chain joins TRBV28 and TRBJ1-6; D might be TRBD1 (6 bases). V lost 3 bases and J 9 bases, leaving 18 bases between the germline ends. The CDR3 contains 16 residues. Germline lookup yields CDR1 MDHEN and CDR2 SYDVKM. CDR3 region: CASSFDPNRVSSPLHF. The CDR3 region has the DNA TGTGCCAGCAGTTTCGATCCTAACAGGGTCAGTTCACCCCTCCACTTT.

The chain is built from TRBV4-1 and TRBJ2-3; 12 positions agree with TRBD2. Germline V lookup: CDR1 MGHRA, CDR2 YSYEKL. The ends lost 2 bases at V and 2 bases at J; junction bases unmatched: 5. The CDR3 totals 17 residues. The CDR3 DNA reads as TGCGCCAGCAGCCAAACCCTAGCGGGAGGGCCCACAGATACGCAGTATTTT. This sequence encodes CASSQTLAGGPTDTQYF.

This sequence joins TRBV5-6 and TRBJ1-4; 8 nucleotides align to TRBD1. The V gene end was trimmed by 0 bases and the J gene end by 7 bases; junction bases not matched to a gene: 14. Germline loops: CDR1 SGHDT, CDR2 YYEEEE. There are 18 residues in the CDR3. The CDR3 region has the DNA TGTGCCAGCAGCTTGGGGAGACCAGGGGGCAGGTGGAGTGAAAAACTGTTTTTT. This translates into CASSLGRPGGRWSEKLFF.

The chain carries TRBV16 and TRBJ1-6; 8 bases match TRBD1. The CDR3 covers 15 residues. CDR1 is KGHSY, CDR2 FQNENV, per germline. J gave up 9 bases and V 5 bases, and 9 bases lay outside the gene matches. The CDR3 protein is CASSTDRGLGSPLHF. The CDR3 DNA is TGTGCCAGCAGCACCGACAGGGGACTGGGTTCACCCCTCCACTTT.

V gene TRBV10-3 combines with J gene TRBJ2-7; 9 bases agree with TRBD1. With V trimmed by 8 bases and J by 4 bases, 3 bases remained unmatched. Germline-derived CDR1 and CDR2 are ENHRY and SYGVKD. This CDR3 spans 12 amino acids. CDR3 protein: CAIGGQGYEQYF. The CDR3 DNA sequence: TGTGCCATCGGGGGACAGGGATACGAGCAGTACTTC.

The chain recombines TRBV18 with TRBJ2-3; TRBD1 matches 7 bases. Germline assignment: CDR1 KGHSH and CDR2 LQKENI. The CDR3 covers 17 residues. V lost 3 bases to trimming and J lost 3 bases; unmatched junction nucleotides: 12. The CDR3 DNA sequence: TGTGCCAGCTCACCTCTATCACAGGGGTTTGGAACAGATACGCAGTATTTT. It yields the protein CASSPLSQGFGTDTQYF.

This clone was found once. The chain is built from TRBV29-1 and TRBJ2-3; 8 bases agree with TRBD1. The germline gives CDR1 SQVTM, CDR2 ANQGSEA. The CDR3 extends over 15 amino acids. Trimming removed 8 bases from V and 0 bases from J; junction bases left unmatched: 10. The CDR3 sequence: CSSLRTGRSTDTQYF. The DNA for the CDR3 is TGCAGCTCATTGCGGACAGGGCGAAGCACAGATACGCAGTATTTT.

This clone was found once. The V gene is TRBV6-2 or TRBV6-3, the J gene TRBJ2-1, with D tentatively TRBD1 (5 bases). Per germline, CDR1 MNHEY and CDR2 SVGEGT. Trimming pared 5 bases from V and 2 bases from J, leaving 16 bases between. The CDR3 length is 16 residues. The CDR3 protein is CASSPRKGVPYNEQFF. CDR3 in DNA: TGTGCCAGCAGTCCCCGGAAAGGGGTACCCTACAATGAGCAGTTCTTC.

V is TRBV19 and J is TRBJ1-5, with TRBD1 matching over 7 bases. The germline V gene encodes CDR1 LNHDA and CDR2 SQIVND (reference sequence). V lost 3 bases and J lost 3; bases outside the gene matches: 5. The CDR3 sequence is 15 residues long. CDR3 in DNA: TGTGCCAGTAGTATCAATGACAGGGTCAATCAGCCCCAGCATTTT. It encodes CASSINDRVNQPQHF.

This clone has just a few counts. V is TRBV15 and J is TRBJ2-3, with 7 bases aligning to TRBD2. The germline V gene encodes CDR1 LNHNV and CDR2 YYDKDF (reference sequence). V shed 0 bases and J 5 bases; nucleotides not matched to a gene: 5. This CDR3 comprises 15 residues. The CDR3 reads CATSRERSGVDTQYF. The CDR3 DNA follows: TGTGCCACCAGCAGAGAAAGGAGCGGGGTAGATACGCAGTATTTT.

The chain joins TRBV29-1 to TRBJ1-1; no firm D call. There are 12 residues in the CDR3. The germline CDR1 and CDR2 sequences are SQVTM and ANQGSEA. V was pared by 4 bases and J by 3 bases, with 9 bases between. CDR3 coding DNA: TGCAGCGTTGCTTGGGGAGACACTGAAGCTTTCTTT. Protein sequence: CSVAWGDTEAFF.

This clone is categorized as medium-sized. This rearrangement joins TRBV7-2 to TRBJ1-4; D is undetermined. Germline assignment: CDR1 SGHTA and CDR2 FQGNSA. Trimming removed 5 bases at V and 8 bases at J, with 12 bases between. The CDR3 runs 13 residues. The CDR3 reads CASSLVHSEKLFF. For the CDR3, the DNA is TGTGCCAGCAGCCTCGTCCACAGCGAAAAACTGTTTTTT.

V and J are TRBV7-8 and TRBJ2-6; a possible D gene is TRBD2 (5 bases). Germline V gene lookup returns CDR1 SGHVS and CDR2 FQNEAQ. The V and J ends lost 1 base and 4 bases respectively, with 14 bases between them. The length of the CDR3 is 17 residues. CDR3: CASSLENQRVGANVLTF. Here the CDR3 DNA reads TGTGCCAGCAGCTTAGAGAACCAGAGGGTCGGGGCCAACGTCCTGACTTTC.

CDR3 sequence reads: CSASGTGLKGTDTQYF. The CDR3, as DNA: TGCAGTGCTAGTGGGACAGGTTTGAAGGGCACAGATACGCAGTATTTT. V usage is TRBV20-1 and J usage is TRBJ2-3; TRBD1 matches at 8 bases. The germline CDR1 and CDR2 sequences are DFQATT and SNEGSKA (reference sequence). This CDR3 spans 16 amino acids. J was trimmed by 1 base and V by 3 bases; bases with no gene match: 9.

This chain joins TRBV20-1 and TRBJ2-1; 11 nucleotides line up with TRBD2. CDR1 is DFQATT and CDR2 is SNEGSKA in the germline V gene (reference sequence). V shed 3 bases, J shed 0 bases, and the junction held 7 bases outside the gene matches. This CDR3 is 17 amino acids long. CDR3 sequence: CSASPSGGLSSYNEQFF. CDR3 bases: TGCAGTGCTAGTCCTAGCGGGGGGCTGAGCTCCTACAATGAGCAGTTCTTC.